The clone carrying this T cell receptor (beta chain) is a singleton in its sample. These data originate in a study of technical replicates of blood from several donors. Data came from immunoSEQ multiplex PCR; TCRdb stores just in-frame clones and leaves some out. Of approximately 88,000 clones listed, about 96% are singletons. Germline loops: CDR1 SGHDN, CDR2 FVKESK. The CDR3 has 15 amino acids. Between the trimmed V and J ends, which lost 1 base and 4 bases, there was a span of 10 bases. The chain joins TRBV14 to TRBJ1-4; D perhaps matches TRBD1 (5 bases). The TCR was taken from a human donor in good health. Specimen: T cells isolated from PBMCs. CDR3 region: CASSQGEGVNEKLFF. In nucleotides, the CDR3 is TGTGCCAGCAGCCAAGGGGAAGGGGTTAATGAAAAACTGTTTTTT.